This section outlines one TCR beta chain sequence together with its context. Its specificity is unknown. This sample is part of a study of shared clonotypes between healthy human individuals. Into CD45RA+ naive and CD45RA-negative memory subsets, the CD4+ cells were split. Germline V gene lookup returns CDR1 SGHNT and CDR2 YYREEE (reference sequence). CDR3 length: 16 amino acids. Trimming shortened V by 0 bases and J by 1 base, and 13 bases separated the two germline ends. General study findings and limits: Several donors held about 4.5% of naive CD4 clonotypes in common. Among non-shared clonotypes, generation probabilities were lower than among those shared by all four donors.

Clones were sequenced by immunoSEQ multiplex PCR, and TCRdb holds only the in-frame ones, with some missing. The table records 1,500,000 or so clones, 95% to 97% of them present only once. The clonotype comes from a young man in good health. The specimen was naive CD4+ T cells sorted from blood. Documented subset: CD45RA+ positively selected. The genes are TRBV5-4 and TRBJ1-1; D may be TRBD1 (6 bases). The CDR3, as DNA: TGTGCCAGCAGCTTGGTCGGGGGCGCGGGGAACACTGAAGCTTTCTTT. This gives the protein CASSLVGGAGNTEAFF.